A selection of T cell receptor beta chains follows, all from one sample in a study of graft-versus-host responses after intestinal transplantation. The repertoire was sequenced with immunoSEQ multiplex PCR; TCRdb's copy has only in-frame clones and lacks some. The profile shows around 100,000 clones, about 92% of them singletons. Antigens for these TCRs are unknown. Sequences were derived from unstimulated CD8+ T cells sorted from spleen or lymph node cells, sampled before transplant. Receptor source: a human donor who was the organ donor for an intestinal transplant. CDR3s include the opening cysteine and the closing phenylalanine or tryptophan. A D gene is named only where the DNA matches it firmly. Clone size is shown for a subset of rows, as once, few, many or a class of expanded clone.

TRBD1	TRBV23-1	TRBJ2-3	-	CASSRPGQESGTQYF	TGCGCCAGCAGTCGCCCGGGACAGGAGTCAGGTACGCAGTATTTT
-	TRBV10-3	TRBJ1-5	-	CAISTTGVGNFNQPQHF	TGTGCCATCAGTACAACGGGTGTTGGTAACTTTAATCAGCCCCAGCATTTT
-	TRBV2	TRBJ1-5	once	CASRQDYSNQPQHF	TGTGCCAGCAGACAAGACTATAGCAATCAGCCCCAGCATTTT
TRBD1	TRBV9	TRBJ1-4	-	CASSVGQATNEKLFF	TGTGCCAGCAGCGTGGGACAGGCAACTAATGAAAAACTGTTTTTT
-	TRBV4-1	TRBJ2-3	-	CASSQVLADTQYF	TGCGCCAGCAGCCAGGTCCTAGCGGATACGCAGTATTTT
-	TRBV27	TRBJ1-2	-	CASSLSGGNYGYTF	TGTGCCAGCAGTTTATCAGGGGGTAACTATGGCTACACCTTC
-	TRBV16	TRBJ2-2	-	CASSQFRAGANTGELFF	TGTGCCAGCAGCCAATTTCGCGCAGGGGCCAACACCGGGGAGCTGTTTTTT
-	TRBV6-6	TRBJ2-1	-	CASVEGAYNEQFF	TGTGCCAGCGTGGAAGGGGCCTACAATGAGCAGTTCTTC
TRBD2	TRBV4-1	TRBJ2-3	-	CASSQEGIGGGGRDTQYF	TGCGCCAGCAGCCAAGAAGGCATCGGGGGCGGGGGGCGAGATACGCAGTATTTT
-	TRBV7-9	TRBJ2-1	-	CASSLRAANEQFF	TGTGCCAGCAGCTTAAGGGCGGCCAATGAGCAGTTCTTC
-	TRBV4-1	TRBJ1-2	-	CASSQENTNGYTF	TGCGCCAGCAGCCAAGAGAACACGAATGGCTACACCTTC
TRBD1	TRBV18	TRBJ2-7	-	CASSPTPPRTGLYEQYF	TGTGCCAGCTCACCGACCCCCCCTCGGACAGGCCTCTACGAGCAGTACTTC
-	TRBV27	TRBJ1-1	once	CASSLGWGNTEAFF	TGTGCCAGCAGTTTAGGCTGGGGGAACACTGAAGCTTTCTTT
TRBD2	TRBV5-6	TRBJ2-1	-	CASSLGGRITEQFF	TGTGCCAGCAGCTTGGGCGGGAGGATCACTGAGCAGTTCTTC
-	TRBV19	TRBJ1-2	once	CASSIDFIANYGYTF	TGTGCCAGTAGTATAGATTTTATAGCAAACTATGGCTACACCTTC
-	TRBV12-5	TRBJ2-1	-	CASGLGTGYNEQFF	TGTGCTAGTGGTTTGGGGACTGGCTACAATGAGCAGTTCTTC
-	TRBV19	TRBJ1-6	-	CASSIDINNSPLHF	TGTGCCAGTAGTATCGACATTAATAATTCACCCCTCCACTTT
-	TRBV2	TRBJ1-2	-	CASSGMSRAGYGYTF	TGTGCCAGCAGTGGTATGTCCCGCGCCGGCTATGGCTACACCTTC
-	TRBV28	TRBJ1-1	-	CASSLTENTEAFF	TGTGCCAGCAGCCTAACAGAGAACACTGAAGCTTTCTTT
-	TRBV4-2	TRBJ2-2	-	CASRRPDTGELFF	TGTGCCAGCAGGAGACCAGACACCGGGGAGCTGTTTTTT
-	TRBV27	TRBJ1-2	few	CASSAQGLLGYGYTF	TGTGCCAGCAGTGCACAGGGCCTACTTGGCTATGGCTACACCTTC
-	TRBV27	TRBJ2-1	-	CASSFLQPRERLYNEQFF	TGTGCCAGCAGTTTTTTACAGCCTCGGGAGAGGCTCTACAATGAGCAGTTCTTC
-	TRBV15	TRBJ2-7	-	CATSREPRAWPYEQYF	TGTGCCACCAGCAGAGAGCCTAGGGCCTGGCCCTACGAGCAGTACTTC
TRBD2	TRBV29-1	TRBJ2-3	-	CSVDLAGSIDTQYF	TGCAGCGTTGATTTAGCGGGAAGTATAGATACGCAGTATTTT
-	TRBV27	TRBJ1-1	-	CASSLTVATEAFF	TGTGCCAGCAGTTTAACGGTGGCCACTGAAGCTTTCTTT
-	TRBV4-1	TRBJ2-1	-	CASSQPFAGSSYNEQFF	TGCGCCAGCAGCCAACCCTTTGCGGGCAGCTCCTACAATGAGCAGTTCTTC
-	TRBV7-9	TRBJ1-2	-	CASSTEYGYGYTF	TGTGCCAGCAGCACAGAGTATGGCTATGGCTACACCTTC
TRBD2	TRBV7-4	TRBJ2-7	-	CASSNKRGSGSGYEQYF	TGTGCCAGCAGCAACAAACGTGGTAGCGGGAGTGGGTACGAGCAGTACTTC
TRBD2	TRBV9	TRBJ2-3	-	CASSPRSGGVSTDTQYF	TGTGCCAGCAGCCCCCGTTCCGGGGGGGTTAGCACAGATACGCAGTATTTT